The rows below give T cell receptor beta chains drawn from one sample of a study of cytomegalovirus exposure and HLA in healthy donors. The repertoire was sequenced with immunoSEQ multiplex PCR; TCRdb's copy has only in-frame clones and lacks some. The data hold fewer than 250,000 clones, with around 86% observed a single time. Sequencing input: PBMCs. Receptors originate from a woman in her late teens or twenties in good health and CMV-seronegative. The CDR3 runs from the conserved cysteine through the conserved F or W. A D gene is named only where the DNA matches it firmly. The size field is filled for only some rows; it gives once, few, many or a size class.

CDR3 protein | CDR3 DNA | J gene | clone size | D gene | V gene
CASSQRQRLRPDYEQYF | TGCGCCAGCAGTCAACGGCAGAGGCTTAGACCTGACTACGAGCAGTACTTC | TRBJ2-7 | - | - | TRBV23-1
CASSPVMGGLGSGANVLTF | TGTGCCAGCTCACCCGTAATGGGGGGACTGGGATCTGGGGCCAACGTCCTGACTTTC | TRBJ2-6 | - | - | TRBV18
CASSQEARRDEQYF | TGTGCCAGCAGCCAGGAGGCCAGACGTGACGAGCAGTACTTC | TRBJ2-7 | - | - | TRBV5-8
CASSLGQGAYNEQFF | TGTGCCAGCAGCCTGGGACAGGGGGCCTACAATGAGCAGTTCTTC | TRBJ2-1 | - | TRBD1 | TRBV11-1
CASSKITGHNYGYTF | TGTGCCAGCAGTAAAATCACAGGGCATAACTATGGCTACACCTTC | TRBJ1-2 | once | - | TRBV6-6
CASSVLNSPLHF | TGTGCCAGCAGCGTTTTAAATTCACCCCTCCACTTT | TRBJ1-6 | - | - | TRBV5-6
CASSGGGGGSPLHF | TGTGCCAGCAGTGGGGGAGGGGGTGGGTCACCCCTCCACTTT | TRBJ1-6 | - | - | TRBV25-1
CASRATGSNEKLFF | TGTGCCAGTAGGGCGACAGGGAGTAATGAAAAACTGTTTTTT | TRBJ1-4 | - | TRBD1 | TRBV19
CASSLTGEREKLFF | TGCGCCAGCAGCTTGACAGGGGAGAGAGAAAAACTGTTTTTT | TRBJ1-4 | - | TRBD1 | TRBV5-1
CAIRGDRGNTIYF | TGTGCCATCAGGGGGGACAGGGGAAACACCATATATTTT | TRBJ1-3 | - | TRBD1 | TRBV10-3
CAISRNPQTYEQYF | TGTGCCATCAGTCGAAACCCACAGACCTACGAGCAGTACTTC | TRBJ2-7 | - | - | TRBV10-3
CASGLVAGSTGELFF | TGTGCTAGTGGTTTGGTAGCGGGTAGTACCGGGGAGCTGTTTTTT | TRBJ2-2 | - | - | TRBV12-5
CASRSQGSGNTEAFF | TGTGCCAGCAGATCTCAGGGTAGCGGGAACACTGAAGCTTTCTTT | TRBJ1-1 | - | - | TRBV6-6
CASSFDRNGRNTIYF | TGCGCCAGCAGCTTTGACAGGAACGGACGGAACACCATATATTTT | TRBJ1-3 | - | - | TRBV5-1
CASSLSPRHNNEQFF | TGCGCCAGCAGCTTGAGCCCGAGACATAACAATGAGCAGTTCTTC | TRBJ2-1 | - | - | TRBV5-1
CSVGGQGAAGYTF | TGCAGCGTTGGTGGGCAGGGGGCGGCTGGCTACACCTTC | TRBJ1-2 | - | TRBD1 | TRBV29-1
CAWSLRRTSGIPDTQYF | TGTGCCTGGAGTCTACGCCGTACTAGCGGGATCCCAGATACGCAGTATTTT | TRBJ2-3 | - | TRBD2 | TRBV30
CSVVGPGGEQYF | TGCAGCGTCGTAGGGCCAGGGGGAGAGCAGTACTTC | TRBJ2-5 | - | TRBD1 | TRBV29-1
CAWSRGQGIVYEQYF | TGTGCCTGGAGCAGAGGACAGGGAATAGTCTACGAGCAGTACTTC | TRBJ2-7 | - | TRBD1 | TRBV30
CAWSVDRGGNSPLHF | TGTGCCTGGAGTGTAGACAGGGGTGGTAATTCACCCCTCCACTTT | TRBJ1-6 | - | TRBD1 | TRBV30
CASSQDISGEQYF | TGTGCCAGCAGCCAAGATATTTCAGGCGAGCAGTACTTC | TRBJ2-7 | - | - | TRBV14
CAWGVPTVYEQYF | TGTGCCTGGGGTGTACCGACAGTCTACGAGCAGTACTTC | TRBJ2-7 | - | - | TRBV30
CASSLAGAGSSYEQYF | TGTGCCAGCAGCTTAGCGGGTGCAGGAAGCTCCTACGAGCAGTACTTC | TRBJ2-7 | - | - | TRBV7-6
CASSLGGGDQPQHF | TGTGCCAGCAGCTTAGGAGGGGGCGATCAGCCCCAGCATTTT | TRBJ1-5 | - | TRBD1 | TRBV7-6
CASSNSGLPGSSQFF | TGTGCCAGCAGCAACTCGGGATTACCTGGGTCTTCCCAGTTCTTC | TRBJ2-1 | - | - | TRBV11-3
CASMGLAPDTQYF | TGTGCCAGCATGGGACTAGCGCCAGATACGCAGTATTTT | TRBJ2-3 | - | TRBD2 | TRBV6-5
CASSDGLAGGRDTQYF | TGTGCCAGCAGCGATGGACTAGCGGGAGGTAGAGATACGCAGTATTTT | TRBJ2-3 | - | TRBD2 | TRBV9
CASSLGGQGTSYEQYF | TGTGCCAGCAGCTTAGGGGGACAGGGCACCTCCTACGAGCAGTACTTC | TRBJ2-7 | - | TRBD1 | TRBV7-6
CASSSTGNNQPQHF | TGTGCCAGCAGCTCGACAGGAAACAATCAGCCCCAGCATTTT | TRBJ1-5 | - | - | TRBV5-6
CASSKTGPGNEKLFF | TGTGCCAGCAGTAAAACAGGGCCCGGTAATGAAAAACTGTTTTTT | TRBJ1-4 | - | - | TRBV6-5
CASSPYTGNTGELFF | TGTGCCAGCTCACCGTATACAGGGAACACCGGGGAGCTGTTTTTT | TRBJ2-2 | - | - | TRBV18
CASSEWGGRAEAFF | TGTGCCAGCAGTGAATGGGGCGGGAGAGCTGAAGCTTTCTTT | TRBJ1-1 | - | - | TRBV2
CASSSGQAGETQYF | TGCGCCAGCAGCTCGGGACAGGCGGGGGAGACCCAGTACTTC | TRBJ2-5 | - | TRBD1 | TRBV5-1
CAISQDRSGYTF | TGTGCCATCAGCCAGGACAGGAGTGGCTACACCTTC | TRBJ1-2 | - | TRBD1 | TRBV10-3
CASSLASGSTDTQYF | TGTGCCAGCAGCTTAGCTAGCGGTAGCACAGATACGCAGTATTTT | TRBJ2-3 | - | TRBD2 | TRBV13
CASSQDAPGTSHEQYF | TGCGCCAGCAGCCAGGACGCTCCCGGGACTAGCCACGAGCAGTACTTC | TRBJ2-7 | - | TRBD2 | TRBV4-1
CASSPVALSEKLFF | TGCGCCAGCAGCCCCGTTGCCCTAAGTGAAAAACTGTTTTTT | TRBJ1-4 | - | - | TRBV23-1
CASSYSGAYNEQFF | TGTGCCAGCAGCTATAGCGGGGCCTACAATGAGCAGTTCTTC | TRBJ2-1 | - | TRBD2 | TRBV7-2
CASSPFSQTGSYEQYF | TGTGCCAGCAGCCCGTTCTCCCAGACAGGTTCCTACGAGCAGTACTTC | TRBJ2-7 | - | - | TRBV7-9
CASSPGRVGTDTQYF | TGTGCCAGCAGCCCTGGGAGGGTGGGCACAGATACGCAGTATTTT | TRBJ2-3 | - | TRBD2 | TRBV11-2
CASSLRDSPLHF | TGTGCCAGCAGTTTACGTGATTCACCCCTCCACTTT | TRBJ1-6 | - | - | TRBV27
CASSLRGGGNGYTF | TGTGCCAGCAGCTTACGCGGGGGGGGCAATGGCTACACCTTC | TRBJ1-2 | - | - | TRBV11-3
CAISESPDSTDTQYF | TGTGCCATCAGTGAGTCACCAGATAGCACAGATACGCAGTATTTT | TRBJ2-3 | - | - | TRBV10-3